These 8 T cell receptor beta chains came from one sample sequenced in a study of cytomegalovirus exposure and HLA in healthy donors. PCR employed 60 Vbeta and 13 Jbeta primers. TCRdb's copy holds only in-frame clones and misses some; the assay was immunoSEQ multiplex PCR. Here the sample spans approximately 200,000 clones, 75% to 80% being singletons. Sample: PBMCs. These receptors came from a man aged 18 to 35 in good health and CMV-seronegative.

The chain recombines TRBV27 with TRBJ1-3; tentatively, D is TRBD1 (5 bases). The V end lost 3 bases, the J end lost 4 bases, and 10 bases lay between the germline ends. This CDR3 comprises 14 residues. Germline-derived CDR1 and CDR2 are MNHEY and SMNVEV (reference sequence). CDR3 nucleotide sequence: TGTGCCAGCAGTTTTGGGGCAGGAGGAAACACCATATATTTT. Encoded protein: CASSFGAGGNTIYF.

The V gene is TRBV7-2, the J gene TRBJ1-1; 7 positions match TRBD1. V trimming: 2 bases; J trimming: 5 bases; junction bases outside the gene matches: 5. Germline values: CDR1 SGHTA, CDR2 FQGNSA. CDR3 length: 14 residues. This CDR3 reads CASSLTGTATEAFF. DNA of the CDR3: TGTGCCAGCAGCTTAACCGGGACAGCTACTGAAGCTTTCTTT. The variable domain in full, with the rest retrieved from reference TRBV7-2 and TRBJ1-1, is GAGVSQSPSNKVTEKGKDVELRCDPISGHTALYWYRQSLGQGLEFLIYFQGNSAPDKSGLPSDRFSAERTGGSVSTLTIQRTQQEDSAVYLCASSLTGTATEAFFGQGTRLTVV.

The chain links TRBV2 to TRBJ1-4; D might be TRBD1 (5 bases). CDR3 length: 14 amino acids. Per the germline V gene, CDR1 is SNHLY and CDR2 is FYNNEI. The V end lost 7 bases, the J end lost 7 bases, and 16 bases lay between the germline ends. The CDR3 spells CASILRDGGEKLFF. In DNA form, the CDR3 reads TGTGCCAGCATTCTCCGGGACGGGGGTGAAAAACTGTTTTTT.

The chain employs TRBV11-3 and TRBJ2-2, with D tentatively TRBD2 (7 bases). CDR1 and CDR2 (germline): SGHNT, YENEEA. CDR3 length equals 17 residues. V lost 3 bases and J lost 4, with 18 bases in between. Here the CDR3 reads CASSFPPGEGGTGELFF. The CDR3 DNA is TGTGCCAGCAGCTTCCCTCCAGGGGAGGGGGGCACCGGGGAGCTGTTTTTT.

The chain couples TRBV7-9 to TRBJ1-2; 9 positions agree with TRBD1. J lost 8 bases, V lost 2 bases, and 6 bases had no gene match. The CDR3 is 14 residues long. Germline lookup yields CDR1 SEHNR and CDR2 FQNEAQ (reference sequence). The CDR3 reads CASSLIGTGRGYTF. As DNA, the CDR3 is TGTGCCAGCAGCTTAATAGGGACAGGGAGAGGCTACACCTTC.

The sample holds one count of this clone. This sequence joins TRBV7-2 and TRBJ1-1; D not resolved. The CDR3 runs 13 residues. Trimming left V 0 bases short and J 4 bases short, with 6 bases between. CDR1 is SGHTA and CDR2 is FQGNSA in the germline V gene. This CDR3 reads CASSLASGTEAFF. Here the CDR3 DNA reads TGTGCCAGCAGCTTAGCGTCCGGCACTGAAGCTTTCTTT. The variable domain in full, completed from reference TRBV7-2 and TRBJ1-1, reads GAGVSQSPSNKVTEKGKDVELRCDPISGHTALYWYRQSLGQGLEFLIYFQGNSAPDKSGLPSDRFSAERTGGSVSTLTIQRTQQEDSAVYLCASSLASGTEAFFGQGTRLTVV.

This clone was counted a few times. This rearrangement joins TRBV11-3 to TRBJ1-1; 9 bases line up with TRBD1. Germline V gene sequence: CDR1 SGHNT, CDR2 YENEEA. The CDR3 consists of 19 residues. With V trimmed by 2 bases and J by 3 bases, 16 bases remained unmatched. The CDR3 nucleotides read TGTGCCAGCAGCTTATTGGGTTTGACAGGGGGAGTGGACCACACTGAAGCTTTCTTT. Encoded protein: CASSLLGLTGGVDHTEAFF.

Comments on this clone: One end of the junction fails to match germline, which may point to a read error. The V gene is TRBV7-7, the J gene TRBJ2-2; a possible D gene is TRBD1 (5 bases). Germline CDR1 and CDR2: SSHAT and FNYEAQ (reference sequence). CDR3 size: 15 residues. DNA of the CDR3: TGTGCTAGCAGCTTTGAAGGGGCCTCTTCCGGGGAGCTGTTTTTT. Translation gives CASSFEGASSGELFF.